This paragraph reports one T cell receptor (beta chain). What it binds is not known. This CDR3 is built from 14 residues. From germline, CDR1 is MNHNS and CDR2 SASEGT. V was trimmed by 0 bases and J by 2 bases, leaving 8 bases between them. This specimen belongs to a study of cytomegalovirus exposure and HLA in healthy donors. Overall study context: Out of 350 to 400 genotyped donors, roughly 80% belonged to the Caucasian-associated ancestry cluster. Study-level points and caveats: Later on, an analysis tied 15,000 to 20,000 TCR beta sequences to HLA alleles at 0.05 false discovery rate. The analysis excluded some indistinguishable V segments, including TRBV6-2 and TRBV6-3.

60 Vbeta and 13 Jbeta primers were used in PCR. Here immunoSEQ multiplex PCR was the method, and the copy in TCRdb shows in-frame clones only, minus some. This table holds approximately 150,000 clones, roughly 76% found once. Unrecorded immune exposures were likely, despite nominal health at sampling. The TCR was taken from a woman between 50 and 59 years old in good health and CMV-seronegative. The sequencing input was PBMCs. The J gene is TRBJ2-7, the V gene TRBV6-1; D is uncertain. DNA of the CDR3: TGTGCCAGCAGTGAAGCCCCACAGACCTACGAGCAGTACTTC. Residues: CASSEAPQTYEQYF.